These T cell receptor beta chains were read from a single sample in a study of T-cell memory formation after mild COVID-19. MiXCR was run by TCRdb on the 5' RACE reads, yielding one entry per CDR3 protein. Of tens of thousands of distinct CDR3 sequences listed, around 16% are singletons. The sequenced material came from PBMCs or a T cell subset sorted from them (not recorded which). All receptors derive from an adult who had mild COVID-19 (a few samples of this study predate the infection). Cell type and time point are not known. CDR3s include the opening cysteine and the closing phenylalanine or tryptophan. Each record gives: V gene, CDR3 length, CDR3 protein.

TRBV6-2/TRBV6-3 | 17 | CASRTAKQGGSYNEQFF
TRBV28 | 14 | CASSRGQGAGTQYF
TRBV12-3/TRBV12-4 | 15 | CASSFHRSYNSPLHF
TRBV6-5 | 13 | CARTGRRANEQFF
TRBV12-3/TRBV12-4 | 12 | CASSPGTEEAFF
TRBV29-1 | 12 | CSATGGKETQYF
TRBV6-2/TRBV6-3 | 14 | CASSGRLAGVEQFF
TRBV7-9 | 14 | CASRPNEGGTEAFF
TRBV6-1 | 18 | CASSEAQPRGDRLYGYTF
TRBV6-6 | 11 | CASSPRDTQYF
TRBV25-1 | 14 | CASSEKGKFYGYTF
TRBV7-9 | 17 | CASSNRRASSSTDTQYF
TRBV10-3 | 14 | CAISRTGSTTEAFF
TRBV6-6 | 14 | CASSSPDRSGELFF
TRBV24-1 | 14 | CATSENYHTDTQYF
TRBV7-7 | 14 | CASSLARGSETQYF
TRBV7-2 | 15 | CASSLDGTTGNTIYF
TRBV7-3 | 16 | CASSLGPRMGSYEQYF
TRBV10-3 | 16 | CAISEGTAGAIDGYTF